Shown below are 26 T cell receptor beta chains from a single sample sequenced in a study of blood T cell repertoires in COVID-19. The data were produced by immunoSEQ multiplex PCR, yet TCRdb's version contains in-frame clones alone and is incomplete. The sample lists some 260,000 clones, 87% occurring once. Sequenced: PBMCs or T cells enriched from blood (not recorded which). All receptors come from a woman in her 30s with acute COVID-19.

This chain connects TRBV4-2 to TRBJ2-3, with 7 bases aligning to TRBD1. The germline V gene encodes CDR1 LGHNA and CDR2 YNFKEQ. The CDR3 spans 15 residues. The V segment lost 1 base and the J segment 0 bases; nucleotides outside the gene matches: 1. CDR3 nucleotides: TGTGCCAGCAGCCAAGCGGGACAGAGCACAGATACGCAGTATTTT. Protein: CASSQAGQSTDTQYF.

The chain employs TRBV19 and TRBJ1-4; D not resolved. Trimming stripped 3 bases from V and 7 bases from J, with 15 bases between. The germline V gene encodes CDR1 LNHDA and CDR2 SQIVND (reference sequence). This CDR3 has 15 amino acids. CDR3 nucleotides: TGTGCCAGTAGTATGGTCGGGGAAGTAGGTGAAAAACTGTTTTTT. It codes for CASSMVGEVGEKLFF. The whole variable domain, remainder taken from reference TRBV19 and TRBJ1-4, is DGGITQSPKYLFRKEGQNVTLSCEQNLNHDAMYWYRQDPGQGLRLIYYSQIVNDFQKGDIAEGYSVSREKKESFPLTVTSAQKNPTAFYLCASSMVGEVGEKLFFGSGTQLSVL.

The V gene is TRBV5-8, the J gene TRBJ2-1; 10 positions match TRBD2. The J segment lost 4 bases and the V segment lost 0 bases, leaving 4 bases of the junction unmatched. This CDR3 region has 16 residues. Germline CDR1 reads SGHTS; CDR2 reads YDEGEE. The CDR3 nucleotides read TGTGCCAGCAGCTTGGTTCTAGCGGGAGTATACAATGAGCAGTTCTTC. Translated: CASSLVLAGVYNEQFF.

This clone has a single count. This chain uses TRBV11-2 with TRBJ2-7, with 9 bases fitting TRBD1. Germline CDR1 reads SGHAT; CDR2 reads FQNNGV. The CDR3 is 12 amino acids. Trimming cost V 5 bases and J 6 bases; bases outside gene matches: 2. This chain's CDR3 is CASSRDRAEQYF. DNA for the CDR3: TGTGCCAGCAGCCGGGACAGGGCCGAGCAGTACTTC.

The rearrangement links TRBV18 to TRBJ1-2, with 9 bases lining up with TRBD1. Per germline, CDR1 KGHSH and CDR2 LQKENI. The CDR3 is 13 residues long. The V segment lost 3 bases and the J segment 12 bases; nucleotides outside the gene matches: 8. CDR3 bases: TGTGCCAGCTCACCCAACAGGGGGCGATTTGACACCTTC. This encodes CASSPNRGRFDTF.

The gene calls are TRBV7-9 and TRBJ1-1, with D maybe TRBD1 (6 bases). Trimming shortened V by 1 base and J by 1 base, and 13 bases separated the two germline ends. Germline lookup yields CDR1 SEHNR and CDR2 FQNEAQ (reference sequence). The CDR3 has 16 amino acids. The CDR3 loop is CASSLGGRGGNTEAFF. CDR3 nucleotides: TGTGCCAGCAGCTTAGGGGGCAGGGGCGGGAACACTGAAGCTTTCTTT.

The J gene is TRBJ2-5, the V gene TRBV5-1; TRBD2 matches 9 bases. Trimming cost V 6 bases and J 5 bases; bases outside gene matches: 11. CDR1 is SGHRS and CDR2 is YFSETQ in the germline V gene. CDR3 length: 15 residues. The CDR3 spells CASTVSLAGRETQYF. The CDR3 bases are TGCGCCAGCACCGTAAGCCTAGCGGGGAGGGAGACCCAGTACTTC.

This rearrangement joins TRBV5-6 to TRBJ2-7; 10 bases are shared with TRBD2. In germline, CDR1 is SGHDT, CDR2 YYEEEE. This CDR3 region has 15 residues. Unmatched junction bases numbered 2, after V lost 2 bases and J lost 0 bases. The CDR3 region has the DNA TGTGCCAGCAGCTTAGGGACTAGCGTCTCCTACGAGCAGTACTTC. This translates into CASSLGTSVSYEQYF. Looking up the rest from reference TRBV5-6 and TRBJ2-7 gives the full variable domain: DAGVTQSPTHLIKTRGQQVTLRCSPKSGHDTVSWYQQALGQGPQFIFQYYEEEERQRGNFPDRFSGHQFPNYSSELNVNALLLGDSALYLCASSLGTSVSYEQYFGPGTRLTVT.

This clone has more than one count but fewer than ten. This chain links TRBV7-2 with TRBJ2-7; 9 bases match TRBD2. The CDR3 totals 14 residues. J lost 3 bases, V lost 5 bases, and 5 bases had no gene match. Germline V gives CDR1 SGHTA, CDR2 FQGNSA. The CDR3 sequence: CASSPGLAFYEQYF. DNA for the CDR3: TGTGCCAGCAGCCCGGGACTAGCTTTCTACGAGCAGTACTTC.

This CDR3 reads CASSDTSGGANEQFF. In DNA, the CDR3 is TGTGCCAGCAGTGATACTAGCGGGGGGGCCAATGAGCAGTTCTTC. The rearrangement links TRBV9 to TRBJ2-1, with 13 bases identical to TRBD2. V lost 5 bases to trimming and J lost 6 bases; unmatched junction nucleotides: 5. Per the germline V gene, CDR1 is SGDLS and CDR2 is YYNGEE. The CDR3 covers 15 residues.

The chain combines TRBV2 with TRBJ2-6; unclear D gene. Germline assignment: CDR1 SNHLY and CDR2 FYNNEI. The germline V and J ends were trimmed by 4 bases and 0 bases, with 10 bases remaining between them. The CDR3 sequence is 16 residues long. The CDR3 spells CASSVTPPSGANVLTF. CDR3 nucleotide sequence: TGTGCCAGCAGTGTCACACCTCCCTCTGGGGCCAACGTCCTGACTTTC.

To note about this clone: Other DNA variants within this sample encode the same CDR3. The J gene is TRBJ1-1, the V gene TRBV5-1, with D hard to call. Deletions cut 0 bases from V and 2 bases from J, with 8 bases between. There are 14 residues in the CDR3. Per the germline V gene, CDR1 is SGHRS and CDR2 is YFSETQ. For the CDR3, the DNA is TGCGCCAGCAGCTTGGGAACTGCCAACACTGAAGCTTTCTTT. This translates into CASSLGTANTEAFF.

V is TRBV19 and J is TRBJ2-1; D might be TRBD2 (6 bases). The V and J ends lost 1 base and 5 bases respectively, with 15 bases between them. The CDR3 covers 16 residues. Germline V gene lookup returns CDR1 LNHDA and CDR2 SQIVND (reference sequence). The CDR3 protein is CASSIGTTRVNNEQFF. The CDR3 region has the DNA TGTGCCAGTAGTATAGGGACTACGAGAGTTAACAATGAGCAGTTCTTC.

The gene calls are TRBV30 and TRBJ2-3; maybe TRBD2 (5 bases). This CDR3 has 12 residues. V was clipped by 4 bases and J by 3 bases, with 8 bases between them. Looked up from germline, CDR1 is GTSNPN and CDR2 is SVGIG (reference sequence). The CDR3 sequence is CAWTTGTDTQYF. Here the CDR3 DNA reads TGTGCCTGGACTACGGGAACAGATACGCAGTATTTT.

The chain links TRBV7-9 to TRBJ2-1; 15 bases line up with TRBD2. The CDR3 is 18 residues long. V gave up 5 bases and J gave up 8 bases; unmatched junction bases: 13. Germline assignment: CDR1 SEHNR and CDR2 FQNEAQ (reference sequence). This chain's CDR3 is CASSPRGTSGRITDEQFF. The CDR3 DNA reads TGTGCCAGCAGCCCCAGGGGGACTAGCGGGAGGATTACCGATGAGCAGTTCTTC. The full variable domain, rest sourced from reference TRBV7-9 and TRBJ2-1, is DTGVSQNPRHKITKRGQNVTFRCDPISEHNRLYWYRQTLGQGPEFLTYFQNEAQLEKSRLLSDRFSAERPKGSFSTLEIQRTEQGDSAMYLCASSPRGTSGRITDEQFFGPGTRLTVL.

The chain carries TRBV27 and TRBJ2-1; 10 nucleotides match TRBD2. This CDR3 has 13 amino acids. The V and J ends lost 11 bases and 10 bases, in that order; junction bases with no gene match: 11. In germline, CDR1 is MNHEY, CDR2 SMNVEV (reference sequence). In DNA form, the CDR3 reads TGTGCCTCCCGGGCTAGCGGGAGTGGAGAGCAGTTCTTC. This codes for CASRASGSGEQFF.

The V call is TRBV4-3, the J call TRBJ1-1; possible D gene TRBD1, 6 bases. V shed 3 bases and J shed 2 bases, with 16 bases lying between them. The CDR3 spans 16 residues. Germline V lookup: CDR1 LGHNA, CDR2 YSLEER. This chain's CDR3 is CASSQGFGQINTEAFF. The CDR3 region has the DNA TGCGCCAGCAGCCAGGGATTCGGACAGATAAACACTGAAGCTTTCTTT.

This sequence joins TRBV19 and TRBJ2-5; perhaps TRBD2 as D (5 bases). CDR1 is LNHDA, CDR2 SQIVND, per germline (reference sequence). The CDR3 covers 13 residues. Trimming removed 5 bases at V and 5 bases at J, with 12 bases between. CDR3: CASSPYEGETQYF. DNA for the CDR3: TGTGCCAGTAGTCCGTACGAGGGCGAGACCCAGTACTTC.

V is TRBV28 and J is TRBJ1-3, with D perhaps TRBD1 (5 bases). V was clipped by 1 base and J by 4 bases, with 8 bases between them. The CDR3 sequence is 14 residues long. CDR1 and CDR2 from the germline V gene are MDHEN and SYDVKM. The DNA of the CDR3 is TGTGCCAGCAGTTTATCAGGGTGGGGAAACACCATATATTTT. It specifies CASSLSGWGNTIYF.

The V gene is TRBV2, the J gene TRBJ2-1; TRBD2 aligns across 11 bases. The CDR3 is 13 amino acids. Trimming removed 6 bases from V and 9 bases from J; junction bases left unmatched: 4. Looked up from germline, CDR1 is SNHLY and CDR2 is FYNNEI. The CDR3 loop reads CASRLGTSGEQFF. The CDR3 DNA sequence: TGTGCCAGCAGACTCGGGACTAGCGGTGAGCAGTTCTTC.

The genes are TRBV27 and TRBJ2-1; possible D gene TRBD1, 6 bases. Germline V gene sequence: CDR1 MNHEY, CDR2 SMNVEV (reference sequence). This CDR3 contains 16 residues. Trimming took off 7 bases at V and 3 bases at J, with 19 bases between the two ends. The CDR3 loop reads CASTRSGVRGYNEQFF. The CDR3 DNA follows: TGTGCCAGCACGCGCTCAGGGGTAAGGGGCTACAATGAGCAGTTCTTC.

In its sample, this clone was seen a few times. V is TRBV5-4 and J is TRBJ2-1, with 13 nucleotides matching TRBD2. The germline V gene encodes CDR1 SGHNT and CDR2 YYREEE (reference sequence). V was pared by 10 bases and J by 6 bases, with 4 bases of the junction left unmatched. The CDR3 runs 13 residues. DNA for the CDR3: TGTGCCGCGGGACTAGCGGGGATCAATGAGCAGTTCTTC. It codes for CAAGLAGINEQFF.

CDR3 nucleotide sequence: TGTGCCAGTAGTTTACAAGCGGGAGAAACAGATACGCAGTATTTT. This translates into CASSLQAGETDTQYF. This chain connects TRBV19 to TRBJ2-3, with TRBD2 identical over 8 bases. V lost 5 bases and J lost 3; bases outside the gene matches: 7. The germline V gene has CDR1 LNHDA and CDR2 SQIVND (reference sequence). The CDR3 consists of 15 residues. Supplemented by reference TRBV19 and TRBJ2-3, the full variable domain reads DGGITQSPKYLFRKEGQNVTLSCEQNLNHDAMYWYRQDPGQGLRLIYYSQIVNDFQKGDIAEGYSVSREKKESFPLTVTSAQKNPTAFYLCASSLQAGETDTQYFGPGTRLTVL.

V gene TRBV19 combines with J gene TRBJ1-5, with 7 bases identical to TRBD1. Germline V gene sequence: CDR1 LNHDA, CDR2 SQIVND (reference sequence). CDR3 length: 16 residues. After removal of 7 bases from V and 7 bases from J, the junction contained 16 bases not matched to a gene. The CDR3 DNA follows: TGTGCCAGTACTGGAACAGGGGCCACCTCCAGGCAGCCCCAGCATTTT. This encodes CASTGTGATSRQPQHF.

The chain carries TRBV4-2 and TRBJ2-5, with 12 bases matching TRBD2. The CDR3 loop spans 19 amino acids. J was trimmed by 2 bases and V by 0 bases; bases with no gene match: 10. Germline assignment: CDR1 LGHNA and CDR2 YNFKEQ. This CDR3 is CASSQDIRLAGGRQETQYF. The CDR3 bases are TGTGCCAGCAGCCAAGATATTCGGCTAGCGGGGGGGCGACAAGAGACCCAGTACTTC.

The rearrangement uses TRBV11-2 and TRBJ1-2; 7 positions match TRBD1. Germline CDR1 SGHAT, CDR2 FQNNGV. Trimming took 8 bases from V and 2 from J; bases not matched to a gene: 8. CDR3 size: 14 residues. CDR3 protein: CASAPGQINYGYTF. CDR3 sequence (DNA): TGTGCCAGCGCACCGGGACAGATAAACTATGGCTACACCTTC.